This T cell receptor beta chain comes out of a study of PD-L1 blockade in urothelial cancer. Clones were sequenced by immunoSEQ multiplex PCR, and TCRdb holds only the in-frame ones, with some missing. The table lists tens of thousands of clones, approximately 84% of them singletons. Only a few counts were recorded for this clone. Trimming at V came to 3 bases and at J to 7 bases, leaving 9 bases not matched to a gene. Germline-derived CDR1 and CDR2 are KGHSH and LQKENI. There are 15 residues in the CDR3. The time point: peripheral blood 6 weeks after treatment start. Sequencing was performed on PBMCs, taken around atezolizumab (anti-PD-L1) treatment. The rearrangement links TRBV18 to TRBJ1-2; 9 nucleotides agree with TRBD1. This receptor was obtained from a man between 65 and 85 years old with urothelial cancer. CDR3 amino acids: CASSPSRDRDSGYTF. In DNA, the CDR3 is TGTGCCAGCTCACCGTCCCGGGACAGGGATTCTGGCTACACCTTC.